This T cell receptor (beta chain) appears in the sequencing data of a study of identical twins. Broader study findings: Twin-shared out-of-frame alpha sequences showed excess low generation probability. Beta out-of-frame sequences showed weaker excess twin sharing. Abundant beta clonotypes from cord blood bore fewer insertions; memory repertoires lacked this pattern.

This CDR3 spans 14 amino acids. CDR1 is SGDLS, CDR2 YYNGEE, per germline. After removal of 2 bases from V and 3 bases from J, the junction contained 1 base not matched to a gene. Concerning this clonotype itself: Its antigen is not known.

Addition of a universal primer site occurred through template switching, and cDNA carried unique molecular identifiers. MiXCR, run by TCRdb on the 5' RACE reads, gives a single entry per CDR3 protein. The sample includes 400,000 to 500,000 distinct CDR3 sequences, roughly 20% of them seen just once. The chain links TRBV9 to TRBJ2-7; TRBD2 aligns across 11 bases. The sequencing sample was made of naive T cells sorted from blood. This sequence was found in a man aged 50 to 59 in good health. The CDR3 DNA sequence: TGTGCCAGCAGCGTTGGGACTAGCGGCTACGAGCAGTACTTC. Translating it yields CASSVGTSGYEQYF.